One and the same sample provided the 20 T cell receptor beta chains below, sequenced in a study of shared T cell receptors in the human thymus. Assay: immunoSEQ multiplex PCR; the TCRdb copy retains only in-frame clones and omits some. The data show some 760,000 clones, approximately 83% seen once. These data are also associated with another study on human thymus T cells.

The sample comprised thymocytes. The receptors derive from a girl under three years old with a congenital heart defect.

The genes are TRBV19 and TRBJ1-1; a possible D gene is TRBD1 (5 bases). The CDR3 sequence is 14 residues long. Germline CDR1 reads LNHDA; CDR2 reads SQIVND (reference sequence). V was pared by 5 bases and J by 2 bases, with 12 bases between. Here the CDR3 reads CASSPSGVNTEAFF. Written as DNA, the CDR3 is TGTGCCAGTAGTCCCTCGGGGGTAAACACTGAAGCTTTCTTT.

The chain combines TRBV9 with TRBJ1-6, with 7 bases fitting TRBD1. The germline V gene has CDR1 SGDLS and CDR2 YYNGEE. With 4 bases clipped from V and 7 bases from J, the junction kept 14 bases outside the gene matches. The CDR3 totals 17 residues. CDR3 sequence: CASSPGIDREQNSPLHF. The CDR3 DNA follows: TGTGCCAGCAGCCCAGGAATAGACAGGGAACAGAATTCACCCCTCCACTTT.

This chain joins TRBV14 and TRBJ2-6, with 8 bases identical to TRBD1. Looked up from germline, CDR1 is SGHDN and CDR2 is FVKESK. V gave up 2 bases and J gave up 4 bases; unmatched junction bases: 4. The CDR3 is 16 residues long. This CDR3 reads CASSQQGARGANVLTF. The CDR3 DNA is TGTGCCAGCAGCCAACAGGGGGCACGGGGGGCCAACGTCCTGACTTTC.

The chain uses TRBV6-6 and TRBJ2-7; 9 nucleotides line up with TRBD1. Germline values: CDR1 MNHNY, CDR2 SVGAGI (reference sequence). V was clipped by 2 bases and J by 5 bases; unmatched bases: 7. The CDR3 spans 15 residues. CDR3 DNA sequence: TGTGCCAGCAGTTACAGGGACAGGGAGGTCCACGAGCAGTACTTC. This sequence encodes CASSYRDREVHEQYF.

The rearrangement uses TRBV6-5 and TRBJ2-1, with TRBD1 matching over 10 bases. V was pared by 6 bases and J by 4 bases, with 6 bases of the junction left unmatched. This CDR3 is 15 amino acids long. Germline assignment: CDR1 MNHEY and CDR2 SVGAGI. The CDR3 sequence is CASRGQGEEYNEQFF. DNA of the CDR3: TGTGCCAGCAGAGGACAGGGGGAGGAATACAATGAGCAGTTCTTC.

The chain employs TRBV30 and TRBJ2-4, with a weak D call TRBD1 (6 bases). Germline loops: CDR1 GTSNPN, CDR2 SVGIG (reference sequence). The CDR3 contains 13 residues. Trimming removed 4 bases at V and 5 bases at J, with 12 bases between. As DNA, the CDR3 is TGTGCCTGGACCCGGGACACCGAAAACATTCAGTACTTC. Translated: CAWTRDTENIQYF. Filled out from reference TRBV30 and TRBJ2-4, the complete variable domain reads SQTIHQWPATLVQPVGSPLSLECTVEGTSNPNLYWYRQAAGRGLQLLFYSVGIGQISSEVPQNLSASRPQDRQFILSSKKLLLSDSGFYLCAWTRDTENIQYFGAGTRLSVL.

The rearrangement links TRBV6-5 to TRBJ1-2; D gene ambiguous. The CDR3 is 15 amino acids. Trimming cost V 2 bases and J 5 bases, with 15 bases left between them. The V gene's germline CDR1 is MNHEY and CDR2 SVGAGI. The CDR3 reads CASSYTGLSSYGYTF. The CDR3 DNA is TGTGCCAGCAGTTACACGGGTCTGTCCTCATATGGCTACACCTTC.

The CDR3: CASSQAPTSTGNTIYF. The CDR3 nucleotides are TGCGCCAGCAGCCAAGCCCCCACTAGTACTGGAAACACCATATATTTT. This chain uses TRBV4-1 with TRBJ1-3; D uncertain. Germline CDR1 reads MGHRA; CDR2 reads YSYEKL. Trimming pared 1 base from V and 2 bases from J, leaving 12 bases between. This CDR3 is 16 amino acids long.

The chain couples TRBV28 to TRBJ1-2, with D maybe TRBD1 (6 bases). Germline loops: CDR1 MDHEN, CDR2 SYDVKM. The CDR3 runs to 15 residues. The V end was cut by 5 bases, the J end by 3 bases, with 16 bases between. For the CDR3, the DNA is TGTGCCAGCAGTCCCGACCGGGACACAGACTATGGCTACACCTTC. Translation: CASSPDRDTDYGYTF.

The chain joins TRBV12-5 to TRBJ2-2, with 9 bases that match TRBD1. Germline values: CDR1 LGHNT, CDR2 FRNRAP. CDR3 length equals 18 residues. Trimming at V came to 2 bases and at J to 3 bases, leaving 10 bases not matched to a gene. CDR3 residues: CASGLTHRDRVHTGELFF. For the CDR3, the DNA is TGTGCTAGTGGTTTGACCCACCGGGACAGGGTCCACACCGGGGAGCTGTTTTTT.

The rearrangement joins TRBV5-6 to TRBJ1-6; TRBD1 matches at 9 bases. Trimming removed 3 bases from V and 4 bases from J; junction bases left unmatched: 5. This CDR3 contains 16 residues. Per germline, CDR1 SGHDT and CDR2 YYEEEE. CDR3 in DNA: TGTGCCAGCAGCTCCCGGACAGGGGAGTATAATTCACCCCTCCACTTT. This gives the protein CASSSRTGEYNSPLHF.

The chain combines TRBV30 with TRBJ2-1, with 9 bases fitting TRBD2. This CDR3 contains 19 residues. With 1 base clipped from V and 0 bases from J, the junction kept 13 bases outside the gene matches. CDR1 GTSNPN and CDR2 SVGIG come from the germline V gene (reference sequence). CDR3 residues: CAWSGPRGLAGSSYNEQFF. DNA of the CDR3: TGTGCCTGGAGTGGACCACGGGGACTAGCCGGCAGCTCCTACAATGAGCAGTTCTTC.

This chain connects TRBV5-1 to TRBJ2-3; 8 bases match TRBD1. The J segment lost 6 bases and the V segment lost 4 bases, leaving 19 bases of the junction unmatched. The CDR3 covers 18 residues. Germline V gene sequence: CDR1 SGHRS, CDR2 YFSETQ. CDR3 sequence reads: CASSTGGETGAGADTQYF. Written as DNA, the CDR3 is TGCGCCAGCAGCACAGGCGGGGAGACAGGGGCCGGAGCTGATACGCAGTATTTT.

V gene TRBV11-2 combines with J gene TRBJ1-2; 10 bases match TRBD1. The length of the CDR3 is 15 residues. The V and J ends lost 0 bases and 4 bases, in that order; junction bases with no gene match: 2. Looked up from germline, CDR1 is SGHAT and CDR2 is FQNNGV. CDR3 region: CASSLDGTGAYGYTF. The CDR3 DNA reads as TGTGCCAGCAGCTTAGATGGGACAGGGGCCTATGGCTACACCTTC.

The CDR3 DNA is TGTGCCAGCAGCTTAAGCGAGGCGTGGCAAGAGACCCAGTACTTC. Protein: CASSLSEAWQETQYF. The J gene is TRBJ2-5, the V gene TRBV7-2; no definite D call. This CDR3 comprises 15 residues. Trimming pared 2 bases from V and 2 bases from J, leaving 12 bases between. From germline, CDR1 is SGHTA and CDR2 FQGNSA.

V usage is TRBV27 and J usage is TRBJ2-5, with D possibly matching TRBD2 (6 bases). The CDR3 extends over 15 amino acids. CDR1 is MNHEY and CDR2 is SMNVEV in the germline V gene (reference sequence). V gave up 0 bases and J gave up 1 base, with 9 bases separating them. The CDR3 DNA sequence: TGTGCCAGCAGTTTATCCTCAGCGGGCCAAGAGACCCAGTACTTC. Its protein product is CASSLSSAGQETQYF.

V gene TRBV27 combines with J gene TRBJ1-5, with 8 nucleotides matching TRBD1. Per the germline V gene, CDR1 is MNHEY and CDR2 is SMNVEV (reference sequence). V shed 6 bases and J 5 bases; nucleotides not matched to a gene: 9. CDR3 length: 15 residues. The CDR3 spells CASSPTGVTYQPQHF. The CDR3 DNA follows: TGTGCCAGCAGCCCGACAGGGGTAACATATCAGCCCCAGCATTTT.

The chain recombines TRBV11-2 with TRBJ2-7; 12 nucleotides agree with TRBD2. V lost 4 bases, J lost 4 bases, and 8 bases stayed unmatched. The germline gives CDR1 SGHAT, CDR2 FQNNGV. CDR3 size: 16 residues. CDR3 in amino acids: CASSSASGGAIYEQYF. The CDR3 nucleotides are TGTGCCAGCAGCTCAGCTAGCGGGGGGGCAATATACGAGCAGTACTTC. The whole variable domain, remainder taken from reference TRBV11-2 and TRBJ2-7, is EAGVAQSPRYKIIEKRQSVAFWCNPISGHATLYWYQQILGQGPKLLIQFQNNGVVDDSQLPKDRFSAERLKGVDSTLKIQPAKLEDSAVYLCASSSASGGAIYEQYFGPGTRLTVT.

The CDR3 DNA is TGTGCCAGCAGTACTAGCGGGGTCACAGATACGCAGTATTTT. Its translation: CASSTSGVTDTQYF. The V and J genes are TRBV27 and TRBJ2-3; 10 bases map to TRBD2. The CDR3 is 14 residues long. Germline CDR1 MNHEY, CDR2 SMNVEV (reference sequence). With 5 bases clipped from V and 2 bases from J, the junction kept 1 base outside the gene matches.

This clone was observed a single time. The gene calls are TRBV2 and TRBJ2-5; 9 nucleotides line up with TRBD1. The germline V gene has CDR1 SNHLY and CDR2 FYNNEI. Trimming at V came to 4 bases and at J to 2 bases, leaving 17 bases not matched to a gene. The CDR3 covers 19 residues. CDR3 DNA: TGTGCCAGCAGTGTAGTGGACAGGGGCCCCAGGGGGGTTCAAGAGACCCAGTACTTC. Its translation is CASSVVDRGPRGVQETQYF.